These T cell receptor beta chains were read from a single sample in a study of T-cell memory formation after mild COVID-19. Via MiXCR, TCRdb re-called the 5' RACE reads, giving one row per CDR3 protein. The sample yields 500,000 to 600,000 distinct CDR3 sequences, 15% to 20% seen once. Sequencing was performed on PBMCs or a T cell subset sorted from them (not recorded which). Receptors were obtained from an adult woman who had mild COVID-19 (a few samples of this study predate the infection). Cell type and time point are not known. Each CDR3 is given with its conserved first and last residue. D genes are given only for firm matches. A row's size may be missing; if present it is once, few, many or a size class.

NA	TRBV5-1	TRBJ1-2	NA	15	CASSTDIYPDYGYTF	TGCGCCAGCAGCACAGACATTTACCCTGACTATGGCTACACCTTC
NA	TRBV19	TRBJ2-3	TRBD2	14	CASNERGRGDTQYF	TGTGCCAGTAACGAGCGGGGAAGAGGGGATACGCAGTATTTT
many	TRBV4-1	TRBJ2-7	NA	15	CASSQDIRGLYEQYF	TGCGCCAGCAGCCAAGATATAAGGGGCCTCTACGAGCAGTACTTC
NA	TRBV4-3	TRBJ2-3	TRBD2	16	CASSQESREGLDTQYF	TGCGCCAGCAGCCAAGAGTCGAGGGAGGGCCTAGATACGCAGTATTTT
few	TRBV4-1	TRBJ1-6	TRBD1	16	CASSHREQGVNSPLHF	TGCGCCAGCAGCCACAGGGAACAGGGGGTGAATTCACCCCTCCACTTT
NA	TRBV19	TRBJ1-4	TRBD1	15	CASRIGGTGNEKLFF	TGTGCCAGTAGGATCGGCGGGACAGGGAATGAAAAACTGTTTTTT
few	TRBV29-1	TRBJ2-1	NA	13	CSSQTDREGAGFF	TGCAGCTCACAAACCGACAGGGAGGGCGCCGGGTTCTTC
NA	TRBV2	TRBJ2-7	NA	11	CASRSYYEQYF	TGTGCCAGCAGGAGCTACTACGAGCAGTACTTC
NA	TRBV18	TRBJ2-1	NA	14	CASSPPTRPNEQFF	TGTGCCAGCTCACCGCCTACTAGGCCCAATGAGCAGTTCTTC
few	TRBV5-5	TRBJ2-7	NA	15	CASSVSPVGSYEQYF	TGTGCCAGCAGCGTGTCACCCGTTGGCTCCTACGAGCAGTACTTC
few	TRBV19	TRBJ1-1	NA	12	CASSILGTEAFF	TGTGCCAGTAGTATTTTGGGCACTGAAGCTTTCTTT
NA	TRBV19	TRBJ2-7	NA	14	CASSIRGSSYEQYF	TGTGCCAGTAGTATTAGAGGCAGCTCCTACGAGCAGTACTTC
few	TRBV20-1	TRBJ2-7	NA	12	CSALTVGYEQYF	TGCAGTGCCCTCACTGTAGGCTACGAGCAGTACTTC
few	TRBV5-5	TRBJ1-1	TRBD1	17	CASSLMGQRRLNTEAFF	TGTGCCAGCAGCTTGATGGGACAGAGAAGATTGAACACTGAAGCTTTCTTT
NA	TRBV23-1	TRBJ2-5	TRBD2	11	CARGRGGDQYF	TGCGCCAGGGGTCGGGGGGGAGACCAGTACTTC
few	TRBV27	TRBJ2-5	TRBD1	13	CASSRQGEETQYF	TGTGCCAGCAGTCGACAGGGAGAAGAGACCCAGTACTTC
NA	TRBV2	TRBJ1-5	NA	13	CASSYGRNQPQHF	TGTGCCAGCAGCTACGGACGGAATCAGCCCCAGCATTTT
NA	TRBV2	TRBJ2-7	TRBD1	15	CASSRVGTGVPEQYF	TGTGCCAGCAGTCGGGTCGGGACAGGGGTGCCCGAGCAGTACTTC
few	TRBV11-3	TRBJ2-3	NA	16	CASSHQRGLSTDTQYF	TGTGCCAGCAGCCACCAGAGAGGGCTAAGCACAGATACGCAGTATTTT
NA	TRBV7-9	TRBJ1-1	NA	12	CASRRRYTEAFF	TGTGCCAGCAGGCGTAGGTACACTGAAGCTTTCTTT
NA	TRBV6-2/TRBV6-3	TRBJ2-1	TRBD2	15	CASSRGTSGINEQFF	TGTGCCAGCAGCCGAGGGACTAGCGGGATAAATGAGCAGTTCTTC
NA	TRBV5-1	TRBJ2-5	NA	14	CASSYRQDQETQYF	TGCGCCAGCAGCTACCGACAGGACCAAGAGACCCAGTACTTC
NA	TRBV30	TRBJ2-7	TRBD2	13	CAWSRGVSYEQYF	TGTGCCTGGAGTCGGGGGGTAAGCTACGAGCAGTACTTC
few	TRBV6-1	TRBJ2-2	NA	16	CASSSAPAARTGELFF	TGTGCCAGCAGTTCCGCACCTGCAGCGCGGACCGGGGAGCTGTTTTTT
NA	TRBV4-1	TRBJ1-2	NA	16	CASSQEGTSPWGGYTF	TGCGCCAGCAGCCAGGAGGGGACCTCCCCTTGGGGTGGCTACACCTTC
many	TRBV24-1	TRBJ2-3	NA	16	CATSDPGTSSTDTQYF	TGTGCCACCAGTGACCCCGGGACATCATCCACAGATACGCAGTATTTT
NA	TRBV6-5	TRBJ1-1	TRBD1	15	CASSRTGARYTEAFF	TGTGCCAGCAGTCGTACAGGGGCGAGGTACACTGAAGCTTTCTTT
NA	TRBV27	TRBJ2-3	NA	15	CASSLSDYPPNTQYF	TGTGCCAGCAGTTTATCAGATTACCCTCCGAATACGCAGTATTTT
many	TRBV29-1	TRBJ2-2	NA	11	CSVEDRGELFF	TGCAGCGTTGAAGACCGTGGGGAGCTGTTTTTT
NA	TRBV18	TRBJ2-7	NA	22	CASSPGQEKFSMNGRNFYEQYF	TGTGCCAGCTCACCAGGACAGGAGAAATTTAGCATGAACGGGAGGAATTTCTACGAGCAGTACTTC
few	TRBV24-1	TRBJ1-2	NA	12	CATSDLQYGYTF	TGTGCCACCAGTGATTTGCAGTATGGCTACACCTTC
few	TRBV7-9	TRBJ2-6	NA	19	CASSGKDRTGDSGANVLTF	TGTGCCAGCAGCGGAAAAGACCGAACGGGGGACTCTGGGGCCAACGTCCTGACTTTC
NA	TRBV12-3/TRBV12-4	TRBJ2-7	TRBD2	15	CASSVTSGSFYEQYF	TGTGCCAGCAGTGTGACTAGCGGGAGTTTCTACGAGCAGTACTTC
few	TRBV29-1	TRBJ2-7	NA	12	CSVGLNSYEQYF	TGCAGCGTTGGACTGAATTCCTACGAGCAGTACTTC
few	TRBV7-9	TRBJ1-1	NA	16	CASSLGHYRLNTEAFF	TGTGCCAGCAGCTTAGGTCATTATCGGCTCAACACTGAAGCTTTCTTT
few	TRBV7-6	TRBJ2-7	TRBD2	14	CASSLAGDRYEQYF	TGTGCCAGCAGCCTGGCGGGGGATAGATACGAGCAGTACTTC
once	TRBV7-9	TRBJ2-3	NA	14	CASSDNLGTDTQYF	TGTGCCAGCAGCGACAACCTAGGTACAGATACGCAGTATTTT
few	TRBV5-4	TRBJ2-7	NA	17	CASSLAVTRVIPYEQYF	TGTGCCAGCAGCTTGGCCGTGACAAGGGTCATCCCCTACGAGCAGTACTTC
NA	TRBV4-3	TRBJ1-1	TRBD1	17	CASSARPGTVTASEAFF	TGCGCCAGCAGCGCACGCCCCGGGACAGTTACAGCTAGTGAAGCTTTCTTT
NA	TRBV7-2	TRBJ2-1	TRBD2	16	CASSLEFAGGNNEQFF	TGTGCCAGCAGCTTAGAGTTCGCGGGAGGGAACAATGAGCAGTTCTTC
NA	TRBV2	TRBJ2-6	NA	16	CASSESAGSRANVLTF	TGTGCCAGCAGTGAGTCCGCAGGGTCGAGGGCCAACGTCCTGACTTTC
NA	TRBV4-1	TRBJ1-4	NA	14	CASSHGTLNEKLFF	TGCGCCAGCAGCCACGGGACACTAAATGAAAAACTGTTTTTT
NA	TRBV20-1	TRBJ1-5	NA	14	CSASTGSGNQPQHF	TGCAGTGCCTCCACAGGGAGCGGCAATCAGCCCCAGCATTTT
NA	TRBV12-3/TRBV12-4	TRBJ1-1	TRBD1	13	CASSSGQGVRAFF	TGTGCCAGCAGTTCAGGACAGGGGGTTAGGGCTTTCTTT
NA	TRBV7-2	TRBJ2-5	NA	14	CASSLVGNTETQYF	TGTGCCAGCAGCTTAGTTGGGAACACAGAGACCCAGTACTTC
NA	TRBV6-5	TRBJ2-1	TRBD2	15	CASSTPGLAFNEQFF	TGTGCCAGCAGTACACCGGGACTAGCATTCAATGAGCAGTTCTTC